The rows below give T cell receptor beta chains drawn from one sample of a study of blood T cell repertoires in COVID-19. Using immunoSEQ multiplex PCR, the repertoire was profiled, and TCRdb retains in-frame clones only, with some absent. This table holds hundreds of thousands of clones, approximately 81% found once. The sequenced sample was peripheral blood. All receptors derive from a woman older than 75 with acute or convalescent COVID-19. Each CDR3 is given with its conserved first and last residue. A D gene is named only where the DNA matches it firmly. Expanded clones are given a class, and other clones once, few, many or no size at all.

clone size: NA; V gene: TRBV3-1/TRBV3-2; J gene: TRBJ2-5; D gene: NA; CDR3 DNA: TGTGCCAGCAGCAATCGAGCGGACCAAGAGACCCAGTACTTC; CDR3 protein: CASSNRADQETQYF
clone size: NA; V gene: TRBV7-9; J gene: TRBJ1-5; D gene: NA; CDR3 DNA: TGTGCCAGCAGCTTATCGGTTAGCAATCAGCCCCAGCATTTT; CDR3 protein: CASSLSVSNQPQHF
clone size: once; V gene: TRBV4-2; J gene: TRBJ2-2; D gene: NA; CDR3 DNA: TGTGCCAGCAGCCTACTAGGGGAGCTGTTTTTT; CDR3 protein: CASSLLGELFF
clone size: NA; V gene: TRBV30; J gene: TRBJ2-7; D gene: TRBD2; CDR3 DNA: TGTGCCTGGAGTGTACTAGCGGGAGAAATCGAGCAGTACTTC; CDR3 protein: CAWSVLAGEIEQYF
clone size: NA; V gene: TRBV5-1; J gene: TRBJ2-7; D gene: TRBD1; CDR3 DNA: TGCGCCAGCAGCTTGGCACCTACAGGGGGCGAGTCCTACGAGCAGTACTTC; CDR3 protein: CASSLAPTGGESYEQYF
clone size: once; V gene: TRBV2; J gene: TRBJ1-6; D gene: NA; CDR3 DNA: TGTGCCAGCAGTACAGGGTATTCACCCCTCCACTTT; CDR3 protein: CASSTGYSPLHF
clone size: NA; V gene: TRBV5-1; J gene: TRBJ1-3; D gene: TRBD1; CDR3 DNA: TGCGCCAGCAAACGTACGACAGGGGAAGAAAGTTGGTCCGGAAACACCATATATTTT; CDR3 protein: CASKRTTGEESWSGNTIYF
clone size: NA; V gene: TRBV2; J gene: TRBJ2-7; D gene: TRBD1; CDR3 DNA: TGTGCCAGCAGTTTGGGACAGGGGGCCTACGAGCAGTACTTC; CDR3 protein: CASSLGQGAYEQYF
clone size: NA; V gene: TRBV6-5; J gene: TRBJ2-3; D gene: NA; CDR3 DNA: TGTGCCAGCCGGGGTCCGAGGGCAGATACGCAGTATTTT; CDR3 protein: CASRGPRADTQYF
clone size: NA; V gene: TRBV19; J gene: TRBJ1-2; D gene: NA; CDR3 DNA: TGTGCCAGTAGTATAGGTCCAGCGAGCGGTGGCTACACCTTC; CDR3 protein: CASSIGPASGGYTF
clone size: NA; V gene: TRBV30; J gene: TRBJ1-4; D gene: NA; CDR3 DNA: TGTGCCTGGAGTGGCCAGGATAATGAAAAACTGTTTTTT; CDR3 protein: CAWSGQDNEKLFF
clone size: NA; V gene: TRBV7-8; J gene: TRBJ1-1; D gene: TRBD1; CDR3 DNA: TGTGCCAGCAGCTTACCCTGGGACAGTACTGAAGCTTTCTTT; CDR3 protein: CASSLPWDSTEAFF
clone size: NA; V gene: TRBV6-5; J gene: TRBJ2-7; D gene: NA; CDR3 DNA: TGTGCCAGCAGTACCCCTCGGGAGCAGTACTTC; CDR3 protein: CASSTPREQYF
clone size: few; V gene: TRBV18; J gene: TRBJ2-7; D gene: NA; CDR3 DNA: TGTGCCAGCTCACCACCGTCTGGGCCCTACGAGCAGTACTTC; CDR3 protein: CASSPPSGPYEQYF
clone size: NA; V gene: TRBV29-1; J gene: TRBJ1-4; D gene: TRBD1; CDR3 DNA: TGCAGCGTTGAACGACAGGGGAGGGAAAAACTGTTTTTT; CDR3 protein: CSVERQGREKLFF
clone size: few; V gene: TRBV6-5; J gene: TRBJ2-3; D gene: NA; CDR3 DNA: TGTGCCAGCAGGGAGAGCGGAACTAGCACAGATACGCAGTATTTT; CDR3 protein: CASRESGTSTDTQYF
clone size: NA; V gene: TRBV7-6; J gene: TRBJ2-2; D gene: TRBD2; CDR3 DNA: TGTGCCAGCAGCCGGGGACTAGCGGGAGAGGCCGGGGAGCTGTTTTTT; CDR3 protein: CASSRGLAGEAGELFF
clone size: NA; V gene: TRBV11-2; J gene: TRBJ1-6; D gene: TRBD1; CDR3 DNA: TGTGCCAGCAGCTTAGATATGGGACAGGGTACTTCACCCCTCCACTTT; CDR3 protein: CASSLDMGQGTSPLHF
clone size: NA; V gene: TRBV7-9; J gene: TRBJ1-1; D gene: NA; CDR3 DNA: TGTGCCAGCAGCTTAGGAACAGCTAATGAAGCTTTCTTT; CDR3 protein: CASSLGTANEAFF
clone size: NA; V gene: TRBV11-2; J gene: TRBJ1-1; D gene: NA; CDR3 DNA: TGTGCCAGCAGCTTAGCCCAGGGGAGTAAATTCTTT; CDR3 protein: CASSLAQGSKFF
clone size: NA; V gene: TRBV7-2; J gene: TRBJ2-5; D gene: TRBD2; CDR3 DNA: TGTGCCAGCAGCTTAAACGGGGGGGCCAAGGAGACCCAGTACTTC; CDR3 protein: CASSLNGGAKETQYF
clone size: NA; V gene: TRBV28; J gene: TRBJ2-3; D gene: TRBD2; CDR3 DNA: TGTGCCAGCAGTTTATCTAGCGGGAATCCCACAGATACGCAGTATTTT; CDR3 protein: CASSLSSGNPTDTQYF
clone size: NA; V gene: TRBV19; J gene: TRBJ2-6; D gene: TRBD1; CDR3 DNA: TGTGCCAGTAGTAGCAGGGGGCGGGCTGGGGCCAACGTCCTGACTTTC; CDR3 protein: CASSSRGRAGANVLTF
clone size: NA; V gene: TRBV5-5; J gene: TRBJ1-5; D gene: NA; CDR3 DNA: TGTGCCAGCAGCTTGGAGAGGCAGGGCAGTCAGCCCCAGCATTTT; CDR3 protein: CASSLERQGSQPQHF
clone size: NA; V gene: TRBV19; J gene: TRBJ1-2; D gene: TRBD1; CDR3 DNA: TGTGCCAGTCATAGGGACGGGACAGGGGACAGCTATGGCTACACCTTC; CDR3 protein: CASHRDGTGDSYGYTF
clone size: few; V gene: TRBV7-8; J gene: TRBJ1-4; D gene: TRBD1; CDR3 DNA: TGTGCCAGCAGCTTAGCGACAGGGGGACCGGAAAAACTGTTTTTT; CDR3 protein: CASSLATGGPEKLFF
clone size: NA; V gene: TRBV3-1/TRBV3-2; J gene: TRBJ2-3; D gene: TRBD2; CDR3 DNA: TGTGCCAGCAGCTTCTCCCGACTAGCGGGCGGCACAGATACGCAGTATTTT; CDR3 protein: CASSFSRLAGGTDTQYF
clone size: NA; V gene: TRBV7-2; J gene: TRBJ2-5; D gene: NA; CDR3 DNA: TGTGCCAGCAGCTTAGTGTCAGTCCAAGAGACCCAGTACTTC; CDR3 protein: CASSLVSVQETQYF
clone size: NA; V gene: TRBV4-1; J gene: TRBJ1-1; D gene: TRBD1; CDR3 DNA: TGCGCCAGCAGCCAAGAGGCAGGGGGCATTATGAGCACTGAAGCTTTCTTT; CDR3 protein: CASSQEAGGIMSTEAFF
clone size: NA; V gene: TRBV27; J gene: TRBJ1-1; D gene: NA; CDR3 DNA: TGTGCCAGCAGTGGACAGACCAACACTGAAGCTTTCTTT; CDR3 protein: CASSGQTNTEAFF
clone size: NA; V gene: TRBV21-1; J gene: TRBJ1-1; D gene: NA; CDR3 DNA: TGTGCCAGGGTCGGACAGGCTATATTCTTT; CDR3 protein: CARVGQAIFF
clone size: once; V gene: TRBV5-1; J gene: TRBJ1-1; D gene: NA; CDR3 DNA: TGCGCCAGCAGCTCCGAAGGGACTTGGGCTGAAGCTTTCTTT; CDR3 protein: CASSSEGTWAEAFF
clone size: NA; V gene: TRBV2; J gene: TRBJ1-6; D gene: NA; CDR3 DNA: TGTGCCAGCAGCCGGAGGGGTGAAAATTCACCCCTCCACTTT; CDR3 protein: CASSRRGENSPLHF
clone size: NA; V gene: TRBV5-4; J gene: TRBJ2-7; D gene: TRBD2; CDR3 DNA: TGTGCCAGCAGCTTGGCGGCTAGCGGGGGGCTCACCTACGAGCAGTACTTC; CDR3 protein: CASSLAASGGLTYEQYF
clone size: NA; V gene: TRBV7-8; J gene: TRBJ1-3; D gene: NA; CDR3 DNA: TGTGCCAGCGCCACGGCGAGGTCTGGAAACACCATATATTTT; CDR3 protein: CASATARSGNTIYF
clone size: NA; V gene: TRBV7-3; J gene: TRBJ2-1; D gene: TRBD2; CDR3 DNA: TGTGCCAGCAGCTTAGAACTAGCGGAGTACAATGAGCAGTTCTTC; CDR3 protein: CASSLELAEYNEQFF
clone size: NA; V gene: TRBV7-9; J gene: TRBJ1-2; D gene: NA; CDR3 DNA: TGTGCCAGCAGCTCCTCCGGAGCAGTGTATGGCTACACCTTC; CDR3 protein: CASSSSGAVYGYTF
clone size: NA; V gene: TRBV19; J gene: TRBJ1-5; D gene: NA; CDR3 DNA: TGTGCCAGTAGTATAGATCAAGGCAGGTCCCATCAGCCCCAGCATTTT; CDR3 protein: CASSIDQGRSHQPQHF
clone size: many; V gene: TRBV5-8; J gene: TRBJ2-1; D gene: NA; CDR3 DNA: TGTGCCAGCAGCTTGGCCCTGTCTTCCTACAATGAGCAGTTCTTC; CDR3 protein: CASSLALSSYNEQFF
clone size: NA; V gene: TRBV19; J gene: TRBJ2-2; D gene: NA; CDR3 DNA: TGTGCCAGTAGTTTCGACCAGGGGTGGACCGGGGAGCTGTTTTTT; CDR3 protein: CASSFDQGWTGELFF
clone size: few; V gene: TRBV20-1; J gene: TRBJ1-5; D gene: NA; CDR3 DNA: TGCAGTGCTAGTCAAAGCTATAGCAATCAGCCCCAGCATTTT; CDR3 protein: CSASQSYSNQPQHF
clone size: NA; V gene: TRBV5-1; J gene: TRBJ2-2; D gene: NA; CDR3 DNA: TGCGCCAGCAGCTTGGCGGCGAGGGACACCGGGGAGCTGTTTTTT; CDR3 protein: CASSLAARDTGELFF